The next 11 T cell receptor beta chains were all read from a single sample in a study of T cells in localized non-small cell lung cancer. Only in-frame clones appear in the TCRdb table, and some are missing; sequencing was by immunoSEQ multiplex PCR. Among around 16,000 clones listed, approximately 90% were seen once. The sample here was peripheral blood, taken before any cancer treatment. Receptors originate from a female donor aged 60 or older with stage III squamous cell lung carcinoma.

This chain connects TRBV7-2 to TRBJ1-6; 7 bases agree with TRBD1. This CDR3 spans 15 amino acids. V was clipped by 5 bases and J by 10 bases; unmatched bases: 11. In germline, CDR1 is SGHTA, CDR2 FQGNSA. The DNA of the CDR3 is TGTGCCAGCAGCCCACGACAGGGCCCGAACTCACCCCTCCACTTT. Translation gives CASSPRQGPNSPLHF.

The chain joins TRBV5-1 to TRBJ2-3; D is tentatively TRBD1 or TRBD2 (6 bases each). Trimming removed 4 bases from V and 5 bases from J, with 14 bases in between. CDR3 length: 14 residues. Per the germline V gene, CDR1 is SGHRS and CDR2 is YFSETQ. In nucleotides, the CDR3 is TGCGCCAGCAGCGTCCAGGGGCGGGAAGATACGCAGTATTTT. Its translation is CASSVQGREDTQYF.

The chain uses TRBV11-3 and TRBJ2-1; D perhaps matches TRBD2 (6 bases). V was clipped by 1 base and J by 4 bases, with 11 bases between them. The germline V gene encodes CDR1 SGHNT and CDR2 YENEEA. There are 15 residues in the CDR3. CDR3 region: CASSLGSGGYNEQFF. In nucleotides, the CDR3 is TGTGCCAGCAGCTTAGGTAGCGGTGGATACAATGAGCAGTTCTTC.

This chain joins TRBV11-3 and TRBJ2-1; 15 positions agree with TRBD2. Trimming at V came to 4 bases and at J to 7 bases, leaving 2 bases not matched to a gene. CDR1 SGHNT and CDR2 YENEEA come from the germline V gene. The CDR3 loop spans 15 amino acids. CDR3 amino acids: CASSYGLAGGNEQFF. In DNA, the CDR3 is TGTGCCAGCAGCTACGGACTAGCGGGGGGGAATGAGCAGTTCTTC.

V is TRBV28 and J is TRBJ2-7; D is ambiguous. CDR1 is MDHEN, CDR2 SYDVKM, per germline. This CDR3 spans 14 amino acids. Trimming cost V 2 bases and J 0 bases, with 8 bases left between them. DNA for the CDR3: TGTGCCAGCAGTTTACGGGCAAGCTCCTACGAGCAGTACTTC. Amino acids: CASSLRASSYEQYF.

The chain combines TRBV6-5 with TRBJ1-2; tentatively, D is TRBD1 (5 bases). This CDR3 has 16 residues. Germline V gene sequence: CDR1 MNHEY, CDR2 SVGAGI. V lost 2 bases, J lost 3 bases, and 16 bases lay in between. The CDR3 sequence: CASSYPKGDGDYGYTF. The CDR3 nucleotides read TGTGCCAGCAGTTACCCAAAAGGGGACGGGGACTATGGCTACACCTTC.

The V gene is TRBV5-1, the J gene TRBJ2-1; D gene unclear. The CDR3 is made up of 15 amino acids. V shed 2 bases and J shed 0 bases, with 9 bases lying between them. Germline values: CDR1 SGHRS, CDR2 YFSETQ. The CDR3 nucleotides read TGCGCCAGCAGCTTAACGGAGAACTCCTACAATGAGCAGTTCTTC. Translating gives CASSLTENSYNEQFF.

The chain employs TRBV5-1 and TRBJ1-1, with a possible D match to TRBD1 (5 bases). The CDR3 loop spans 15 amino acids. Trimming shortened V by 6 bases and J by 1 base, and 16 bases separated the two germline ends. From germline, CDR1 is SGHRS and CDR2 YFSETQ. The CDR3 loop is CASNSSRGSNTEAFF. The CDR3 DNA follows: TGCGCCAGCAACTCCAGCCGGGGGTCGAACACTGAAGCTTTCTTT.

The V gene is TRBV19, the J gene TRBJ1-2, with D maybe TRBD1 (6 bases). This CDR3 is 15 amino acids long. Germline CDR1 is LNHDA and CDR2 is SQIVND (reference sequence). V was shortened by 7 bases and J by 3 bases, with 18 bases between the two germline ends. The CDR3 DNA follows: TGTGCCAGTACCAATCGAGCTAGGGGGGACTATGGCTACACCTTC. This translates into CASTNRARGDYGYTF.

The gene calls are TRBV4-1 and TRBJ1-5, with D perhaps matching TRBD1 (6 bases). Germline lookup yields CDR1 MGHRA and CDR2 YSYEKL. V lost 1 base and J 3 bases, leaving 16 bases between the germline ends. The CDR3 runs 17 residues. The CDR3 coding sequence is TGCGCCAGCAGCCAAGGGGGGCTCGGGGCCATCAATCAGCCCCAGCATTTT. It yields the protein CASSQGGLGAINQPQHF.

This chain uses TRBV5-5 with TRBJ1-1; D not certain. The CDR3 has 14 amino acids. The germline V gene has CDR1 SGHKS and CDR2 YYEKEE (reference sequence). Deletions cut 0 bases from V and 4 bases from J, with 10 bases between. CDR3 amino acids: CASSLVPDPTEAFF. In DNA, the CDR3 is TGTGCCAGCAGCTTGGTGCCAGATCCCACTGAAGCTTTCTTT.